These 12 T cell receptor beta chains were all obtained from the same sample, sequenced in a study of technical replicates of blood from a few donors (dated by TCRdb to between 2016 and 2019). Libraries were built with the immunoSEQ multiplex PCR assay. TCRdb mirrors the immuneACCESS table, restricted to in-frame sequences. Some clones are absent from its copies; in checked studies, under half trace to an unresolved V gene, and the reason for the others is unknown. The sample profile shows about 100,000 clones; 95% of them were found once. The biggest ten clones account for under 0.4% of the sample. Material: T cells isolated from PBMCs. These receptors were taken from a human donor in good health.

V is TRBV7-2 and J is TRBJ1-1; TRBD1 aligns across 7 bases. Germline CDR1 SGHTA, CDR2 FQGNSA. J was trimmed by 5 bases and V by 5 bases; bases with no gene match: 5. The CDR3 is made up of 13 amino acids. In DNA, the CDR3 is TGTGCCAGCAGCCCCCCAGGGGGGACTGAAGCTTTCTTT. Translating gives CASSPPGGTEAFF.

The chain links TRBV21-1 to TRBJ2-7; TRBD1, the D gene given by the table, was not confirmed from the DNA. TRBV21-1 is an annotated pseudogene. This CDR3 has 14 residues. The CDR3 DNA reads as TGTGCCAGCAGCAAACAGGCAGGGGACCACGAGCAGTACTTC. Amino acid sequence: CASSKQAGDHEQYF.

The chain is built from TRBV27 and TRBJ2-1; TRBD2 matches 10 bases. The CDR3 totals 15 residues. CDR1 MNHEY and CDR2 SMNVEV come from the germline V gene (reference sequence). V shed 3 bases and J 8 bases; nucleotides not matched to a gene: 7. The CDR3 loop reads CASSFWRLAGYEQFF. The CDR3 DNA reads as TGTGCCAGCAGTTTCTGGCGACTAGCGGGTTATGAGCAGTTCTTC.

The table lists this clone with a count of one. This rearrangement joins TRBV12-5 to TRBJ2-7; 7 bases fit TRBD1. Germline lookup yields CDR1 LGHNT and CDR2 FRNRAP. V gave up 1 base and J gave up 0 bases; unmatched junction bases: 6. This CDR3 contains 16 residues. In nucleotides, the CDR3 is TGTGCTAGTGGTTTGGACCAGACAGGGATCTCCTACGAGCAGTACTTC. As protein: CASGLDQTGISYEQYF.

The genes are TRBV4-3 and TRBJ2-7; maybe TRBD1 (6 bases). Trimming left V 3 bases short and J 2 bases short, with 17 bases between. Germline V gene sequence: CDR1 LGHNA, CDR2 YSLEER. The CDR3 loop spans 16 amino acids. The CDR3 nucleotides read TGCGCCAGCAGCCAGGAACCTACAGGGACAACCTACGAGCAGTACTTC. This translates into CASSQEPTGTTYEQYF.

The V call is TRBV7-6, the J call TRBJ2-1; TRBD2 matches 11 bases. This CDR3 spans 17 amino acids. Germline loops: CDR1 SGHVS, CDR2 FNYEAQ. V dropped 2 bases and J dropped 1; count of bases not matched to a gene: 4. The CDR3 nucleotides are TGTGCCAGCAGCTTACCGCTAGCGGGAGGTTCCTACAATGAGCAGTTCTTC. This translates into CASSLPLAGGSYNEQFF. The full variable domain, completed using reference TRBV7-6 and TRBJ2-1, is GAGVSQSPRYKVTKRGQDVALRCDPISGHVSLYWYRQALGQGPEFLTYFNYEAQQDKSGLPNDRFSAERPEGSISTLTIQRTEQRDSAMYRCASSLPLAGGSYNEQFFGPGTRLTVL.

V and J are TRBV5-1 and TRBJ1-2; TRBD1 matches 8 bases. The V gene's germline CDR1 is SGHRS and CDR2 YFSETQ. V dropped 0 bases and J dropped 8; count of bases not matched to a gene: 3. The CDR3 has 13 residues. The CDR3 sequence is CASSLGQGQGYTF. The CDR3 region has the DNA TGCGCCAGCAGCTTGGGACAGGGGCAAGGCTACACCTTC.

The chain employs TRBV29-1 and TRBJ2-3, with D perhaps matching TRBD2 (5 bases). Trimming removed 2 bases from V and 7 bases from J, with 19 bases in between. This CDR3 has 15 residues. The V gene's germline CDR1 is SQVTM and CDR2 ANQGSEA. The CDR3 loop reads CSVESGEINPYTQYF. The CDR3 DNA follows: TGCAGCGTTGAATCTGGGGAGATAAACCCTTATACGCAGTATTTT.

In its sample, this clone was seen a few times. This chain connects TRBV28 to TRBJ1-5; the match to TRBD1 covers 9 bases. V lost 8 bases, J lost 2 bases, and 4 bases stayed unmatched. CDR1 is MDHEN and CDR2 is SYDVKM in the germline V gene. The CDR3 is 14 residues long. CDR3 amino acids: CASGTGGGNQPQHF. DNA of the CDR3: TGTGCCAGCGGTACAGGGGGCGGCAATCAGCCCCAGCATTTT.

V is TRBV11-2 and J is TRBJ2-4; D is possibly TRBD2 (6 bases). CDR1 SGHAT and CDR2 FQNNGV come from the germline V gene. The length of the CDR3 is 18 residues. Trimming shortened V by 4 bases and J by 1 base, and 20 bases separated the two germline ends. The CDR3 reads CASSSIKFGGRAKNIQYF. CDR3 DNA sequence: TGTGCCAGCAGCTCCATAAAGTTCGGGGGTCGGGCCAAAAACATTCAGTACTTC. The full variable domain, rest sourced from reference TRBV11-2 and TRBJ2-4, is EAGVAQSPRYKIIEKRQSVAFWCNPISGHATLYWYQQILGQGPKLLIQFQNNGVVDDSQLPKDRFSAERLKGVDSTLKIQPAKLEDSAVYLCASSSIKFGGRAKNIQYFGAGTRLSVL.

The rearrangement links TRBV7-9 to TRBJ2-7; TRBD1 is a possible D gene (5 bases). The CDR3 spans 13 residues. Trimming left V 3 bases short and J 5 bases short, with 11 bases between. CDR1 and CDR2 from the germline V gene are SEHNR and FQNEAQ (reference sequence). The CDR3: CASSFRGKNEQYF. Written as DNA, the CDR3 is TGTGCCAGCAGCTTTAGGGGAAAGAACGAGCAGTACTTC.

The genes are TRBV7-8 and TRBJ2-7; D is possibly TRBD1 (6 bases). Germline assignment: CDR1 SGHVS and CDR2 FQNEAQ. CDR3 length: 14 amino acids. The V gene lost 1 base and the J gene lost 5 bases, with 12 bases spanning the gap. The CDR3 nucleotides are TGTGCCAGCAGCTTAGGGAACAGGGTTGACGAGCAGTACTTC. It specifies CASSLGNRVDEQYF.